Listed here are 26 T cell receptor beta chains from one sample, sequenced in a study of shared clonotypes between healthy human individuals. In the naive CD8 group, cells lacked CD45RO and were positively selected for CCR7, so terminally differentiated effector memory CD45RA+ cells were left out. Profiled with immunoSEQ multiplex PCR; TCRdb holds only in-frame clones, not every one. The data show hundreds of thousands of clones, 85% to 95% seen once. Sequencing was performed on naive CD8+ T cells sorted from blood. Every receptor here comes from a woman between 25 and 40 years old in good health.

This sequence joins TRBV7-8 and TRBJ2-1; D might be TRBD1 (6 bases). Germline V gene sequence: CDR1 SGHVS, CDR2 FQNEAQ. Trimming removed 4 bases from V and 3 bases from J, with 10 bases in between. The CDR3 loop spans 14 amino acids. This CDR3 is CASSSGQFYNEQFF. CDR3 sequence (DNA): TGTGCCAGCAGCTCAGGACAGTTCTACAATGAGCAGTTCTTC.

The genes are TRBV28 and TRBJ2-6; no clear D. Trimming shortened V by 8 bases and J by 0 bases, and 23 bases separated the two germline ends. Germline values: CDR1 MDHEN, CDR2 SYDVKM. The CDR3 covers 19 residues. This CDR3 reads CASLSLSVADDSGANVLTF. The CDR3 region has the DNA TGTGCCAGCTTAAGTTTGTCAGTGGCCGATGACTCTGGGGCCAACGTCCTGACTTTC.

The chain is built from TRBV5-1 and TRBJ2-3; the D is unclear. CDR3 length: 14 residues. The V gene lost 1 base and the J gene lost 2 bases, with 8 bases spanning the gap. In germline, CDR1 is SGHRS, CDR2 YFSETQ. The CDR3 spells CASSLMSPTDTQYF. CDR3 coding DNA: TGCGCCAGCAGCTTGATGAGCCCCACAGATACGCAGTATTTT.

The rearrangement uses TRBV15 and TRBJ2-5; a weak D match, TRBD1 (6 bases). Germline CDR1 is LNHNV and CDR2 is YYDKDF (reference sequence). The CDR3 loop spans 16 amino acids. Trimming left V 1 base short and J 4 bases short, with 16 bases between. CDR3 sequence: CATSRATTGTAETQYF. The DNA of the CDR3 is TGTGCCACCAGCAGAGCGACAACAGGGACGGCAGAGACCCAGTACTTC. Supplemented by reference TRBV15 and TRBJ2-5, the full variable domain reads DAMVIQNPRYQVTQFGKPVTLSCSQTLNHNVMYWYQQKSSQAPKLLFHYYDKDFNNEADTPDNFQSRRPNTSFCFLDIRSPGLGDTAMYLCATSRATTGTAETQYFGPGTRLLVL.

This chain connects TRBV28 to TRBJ1-4; 7 nucleotides line up with TRBD1. The ends lost 4 bases at V and 8 bases at J; junction bases unmatched: 7. Per the germline V gene, CDR1 is MDHEN and CDR2 is SYDVKM. This CDR3 region has 14 residues. DNA for the CDR3: TGTGCCAGCAGTTCGGACAGGTGGGCCGAAAAACTGTTTTTT. Its protein is CASSSDRWAEKLFF.

The count of this clone is one. This chain joins TRBV6-6 and TRBJ1-1; possible D gene TRBD1, 5 bases. The CDR3 runs to 14 residues. The V gene lost 0 bases and the J gene lost 8 bases, with 13 bases spanning the gap. Germline-derived CDR1 and CDR2 are MNHNY and SVGAGI (reference sequence). Here the CDR3 DNA reads TGTGCCAGCAGTTACTCGGAGGGACCCCAAGAAGCTTTCTTT. Residues: CASSYSEGPQEAFF.

V is TRBV14 and J is TRBJ2-2; a possible D gene is TRBD1 (5 bases). CDR1 SGHDN and CDR2 FVKESK come from the germline V gene. Trimming left V 2 bases short and J 4 bases short, with 8 bases between. The CDR3 spans 14 residues. CDR3 protein: CASSQSRATGELFF. CDR3 sequence (DNA): TGTGCCAGCAGCCAAAGCAGGGCCACCGGGGAGCTGTTTTTT.

The chain links TRBV9 to TRBJ2-7; D possibly corresponds to TRBD2 (6 bases). The length of the CDR3 is 15 residues. V lost 0 bases, J lost 3 bases, and 13 bases lay in between. Germline CDR1 is SGDLS and CDR2 is YYNGEE. The CDR3 is CASSVVDGGNYEQYF. CDR3 DNA: TGTGCCAGCAGCGTAGTGGATGGCGGGAACTACGAGCAGTACTTC.

The chain couples TRBV7-9 to TRBJ1-2, with 8 positions matching TRBD1. This CDR3 has 12 amino acids. Losses at the gene ends were 4 bases for V and 6 bases for J; bases not matched to a gene: 1. Germline lookup yields CDR1 SEHNR and CDR2 FQNEAQ (reference sequence). CDR3 nucleotide sequence: TGTGCCAGCAGCTCGGACAGGGATGGCTACACCTTC. This translates into CASSSDRDGYTF.

V gene TRBV25-1 combines with J gene TRBJ2-1; D unclear. CDR1 and CDR2 (germline): MGHDK, SYGVNS. CDR3 length: 15 amino acids. V gave up 8 bases and J gave up 2 bases, with 16 bases separating them. CDR3 residues: CASGNVGVTYNEQFF. CDR3 nucleotides: TGTGCCAGCGGTAACGTTGGAGTCACCTACAATGAGCAGTTCTTC. The full variable domain, its missing parts supplied by reference TRBV25-1 and TRBJ2-1, is EADIYQTPRYLVIGTGKKITLECSQTMGHDKMYWYQQDPGMELHLIHYSYGVNSTEKGDLSSESTVSRIRTEHFPLTLESARPSHTSQYLCASGNVGVTYNEQFFGPGTRLTVL.

As concerns this clone: Different DNA sequences within this sample yield the same CDR3. This chain links TRBV27 with TRBJ2-3; D call uncertain. V shed 4 bases and J shed 5 bases, with 4 bases lying between them. Germline V lookup: CDR1 MNHEY, CDR2 SMNVEV (reference sequence). CDR3 size: 11 residues. The chain's CDR3 is CASSSGDTQYF. CDR3 nucleotide sequence: TGTGCCAGCAGTTCGGGAGATACGCAGTATTTT.

The chain has TRBV29-1 and TRBJ2-1, with a tentative D call TRBD2 (6 bases). This CDR3 region has 13 residues. V shed 5 bases and J shed 3 bases, with 11 bases lying between them. CDR1 and CDR2 (germline): SQVTM, ANQGSEA. This CDR3 reads CSVWEEVYNEQFF. CDR3 DNA: TGCAGCGTTTGGGAGGAGGTCTACAATGAGCAGTTCTTC.

The chain recombines TRBV10-3 with TRBJ2-5; the D is unclear. The CDR3 has 18 residues. The germline V and J ends were trimmed by 5 bases and 4 bases, with 26 bases remaining between them. Germline CDR1 reads ENHRY; CDR2 reads SYGVKD. DNA of the CDR3: TGTGCCATCAGTCTTGGGTACTCCTCCCCGGTGGGTGGAGAGACCCAGTACTTC. This gives the protein CAISLGYSSPVGGETQYF.

The rearrangement links TRBV11-1 to TRBJ1-1, with D unresolved. The CDR3 runs to 15 residues. From germline, CDR1 is SGHAT and CDR2 FQDESV (reference sequence). The V end was cut by 0 bases, the J end by 4 bases, with 12 bases between. The CDR3 region is CASSLARGLITEAFF. The CDR3 DNA follows: TGTGCCAGCAGCTTAGCTCGGGGTCTTATCACTGAAGCTTTCTTT.

Points on this clone: In the same sample, other DNA sequences code for this CDR3. This rearrangement joins TRBV27 to TRBJ1-1, with D unresolved. The CDR3 is made up of 14 amino acids. V dropped 3 bases and J dropped 1 base, with 9 bases sitting between them. Germline assignment: CDR1 MNHEY and CDR2 SMNVEV (reference sequence). The CDR3 coding sequence is TGTGCCAGCAGTTTGCGGCAGGCGAACACTGAAGCTTTCTTT. This translates into CASSLRQANTEAFF.

The chain carries TRBV9 and TRBJ1-4; weak D call: TRBD1 (5 bases). Looked up from germline, CDR1 is SGDLS and CDR2 is YYNGEE. This CDR3 is 13 amino acids long. The V and J ends lost 2 bases and 4 bases respectively, with 6 bases between them. This CDR3 is CASSVGVNEKLFF. For the CDR3, the DNA is TGTGCCAGCAGCGTGGGGGTTAATGAAAAACTGTTTTTT.

CDR3 in DNA: TGTGCCAGCGGTCTAGCGGGCGACTACGAGCAGTACTTC. It translates to CASGLAGDYEQYF. This sequence joins TRBV6-5 and TRBJ2-7; TRBD2 aligns across 8 bases. V gave up 8 bases and J gave up 3 bases; unmatched junction bases: 6. The CDR3 length is 13 residues. From germline, CDR1 is MNHEY and CDR2 SVGAGI.

V gene TRBV5-6 combines with J gene TRBJ2-3; TRBD2 agrees at 11 bases. Trimming at V came to 4 bases and at J to 3 bases, leaving 4 bases not matched to a gene. Germline V CDR1 and CDR2: SGHDT, YYEEEE. The CDR3 length is 15 residues. CDR3 nucleotide sequence: TGTGCCAGCAGCGTTCTAGCGGGAGGAACAGATACGCAGTATTTT. This codes for CASSVLAGGTDTQYF.

The genes are TRBV5-6 and TRBJ2-1; possibly TRBD1 for D (6 bases). This CDR3 spans 14 amino acids. From germline, CDR1 is SGHDT and CDR2 YYEEEE. V was trimmed by 0 bases and J by 5 bases, leaving 9 bases between them. For the CDR3, the DNA is TGTGCCAGCAGCTTGGCAGGGGTTGACAATGAGCAGTTCTTC. Amino acid sequence: CASSLAGVDNEQFF.

This clone has only one observation. The chain is built from TRBV2 and TRBJ2-1; tentative D call: TRBD2 (5 bases). V dropped 2 bases and J dropped 4 bases, with 6 bases sitting between them. This CDR3 has 13 residues. Germline CDR1 is SNHLY and CDR2 is FYNNEI. The CDR3 nucleotides are TGTGCCAGCAGTGAAAGGACTTACAATGAGCAGTTCTTC. As protein: CASSERTYNEQFF.

The table lists this clone with a count of one. This sequence joins TRBV6-5 and TRBJ2-7, with 11 bases fitting TRBD2. Trimming cost V 4 bases and J 1 base; bases outside gene matches: 6. This CDR3 has 16 amino acids. The germline V gene has CDR1 MNHEY and CDR2 SVGAGI. DNA for the CDR3: TGTGCCAGCAGTTTGGGACTAGCGGAGCGGTCCTACGAGCAGTACTTC. This encodes CASSLGLAERSYEQYF.

The gene calls are TRBV4-2 and TRBJ2-7; D is undetermined. The CDR3 is 14 residues long. Germline CDR1 is LGHNA and CDR2 is YNFKEQ. Trimming took 2 bases from V and 1 from J, leaving 9 bases between them. In nucleotides, the CDR3 is TGTGCCAGCAGCCAATCCCAGGCATCCTACGAGCAGTACTTC. Protein product: CASSQSQASYEQYF.

V and J are TRBV2 and TRBJ2-7; D is uncertain. V was clipped by 4 bases and J by 2 bases, with 9 bases between them. The CDR3 consists of 13 residues. Germline CDR1 SNHLY, CDR2 FYNNEI. DNA of the CDR3: TGTGCCAGCAGTGCAGGTTTTGCCTACGAGCAGTACTTC. Translated: CASSAGFAYEQYF.

V is TRBV12-5 and J is TRBJ2-2, with TRBD2 matching 11 bases. V lost 1 base and J lost 4; bases outside the gene matches: 8. CDR3 length equals 18 residues. Germline V CDR1 and CDR2: LGHNT, FRNRAP. CDR3 protein: CASGLDIAGGSATGELFF. CDR3 nucleotides: TGTGCTAGTGGTTTGGATATAGCGGGAGGGTCTGCCACCGGGGAGCTGTTTTTT.

V is TRBV5-4 and J is TRBJ1-1; no firm D call. Trimming pared 5 bases from V and 5 bases from J, leaving 10 bases between. From germline, CDR1 is SGHNT and CDR2 YYREEE (reference sequence). This CDR3 contains 12 residues. CDR3 DNA: TGTGCCAGCAGTCAAGAGGGAACTGAAGCTTTCTTT. Amino acids: CASSQEGTEAFF.

The J gene is TRBJ2-4, the V gene TRBV15, with a weak D call TRBD1 (5 bases). The length of the CDR3 is 12 residues. The germline V gene encodes CDR1 LNHNV and CDR2 YYDKDF (reference sequence). With 1 base removed from V and 10 bases from J, the gap between germline ends came to 8 bases. The DNA for the CDR3 is TGTGCCACCAGCAGAGGAGGACAAATTCAGTACTTC. It yields the protein CATSRGGQIQYF.